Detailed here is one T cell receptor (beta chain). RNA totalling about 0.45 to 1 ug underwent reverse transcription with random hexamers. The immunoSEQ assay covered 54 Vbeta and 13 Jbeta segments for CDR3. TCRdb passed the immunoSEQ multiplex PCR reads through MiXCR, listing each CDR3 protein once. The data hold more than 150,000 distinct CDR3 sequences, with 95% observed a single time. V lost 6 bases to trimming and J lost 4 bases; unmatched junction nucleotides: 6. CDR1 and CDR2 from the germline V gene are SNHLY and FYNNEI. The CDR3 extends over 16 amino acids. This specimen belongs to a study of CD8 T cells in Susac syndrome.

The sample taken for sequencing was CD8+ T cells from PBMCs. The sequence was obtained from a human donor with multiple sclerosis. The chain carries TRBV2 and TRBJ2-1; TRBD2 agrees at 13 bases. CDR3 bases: TGTGCCAGCAGCAAACTAGCGGGGGGGTTATACAATGAGCAGTTCTTC. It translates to CASSKLAGGLYNEQFF.